A selection of T cell receptor beta chains follows, all from one sample in a study of PD-1 blockade in classical Hodgkin lymphoma. Some clones are missing from TCRdb's copy, which holds only in-frame ones; the method was immunoSEQ multiplex PCR. The sample consists of under 95,000 clones, around 90% of them appearing once. This specimen consisted of peripheral blood mononuclear cells (PBMCs), obtained before the second cycle of nivolumab. The receptors derive from a human donor with classical Hodgkin lymphoma. Each CDR3 is given with its conserved first and last residue. A D gene is named only where the DNA matches it firmly. Not every row has a clone size; where given, it reads once, few, many or a size class.

j_call | clone_size | v_call | d_call | cdr3_aa | cdr3_nt
TRBJ1-1 | NA | TRBV6-1 | NA | CASSGNRGWTEAFF | TGTGCCAGCAGCGGAAATCGGGGGTGGACTGAAGCTTTCTTT
TRBJ1-2 | NA | TRBV6-5 | NA | CASREDQFNGYTF | TGTGCCAGCAGGGAAGATCAGTTTAATGGCTACACCTTC
TRBJ2-3 | NA | TRBV28 | TRBD1 | CASSLVQGAQDTQYF | TGTGCCAGCAGTTTGGTACAGGGGGCGCAGGATACGCAGTATTTT
TRBJ2-7 | NA | TRBV4-1 | NA | CASSQVNGPDYEQYF | TGCGCCAGCAGCCAAGTAAATGGACCAGATTACGAGCAGTACTTC
TRBJ2-7 | NA | TRBV27 | NA | CASSLSFTYEQYF | TGTGCCAGCAGTTTATCCTTTACCTACGAGCAGTACTTC
TRBJ2-7 | NA | TRBV5-1 | NA | CASSLARTMTYEQYF | TGCGCCAGCAGCTTGGCCAGGACAATGACCTACGAGCAGTACTTC
TRBJ1-1 | once | TRBV19 | NA | CASSGGYDAFF | TGTGCCAGTAGTGGAGGGTACGACGCTTTCTTT
TRBJ1-1 | NA | TRBV6-5 | NA | CASSSKRRRTEAFF | TGTGCCAGCAGTTCGAAACGGCGTCGCACTGAAGCTTTCTTT
TRBJ2-1 | NA | TRBV30 | TRBD2 | CAWSGAGGTASSYNEQFF | TGTGCCTGGAGTGGAGCGGGAGGGACGGCGAGCTCCTACAATGAGCAGTTCTTC
TRBJ1-2 | NA | TRBV5-1 | NA | CASSMDGNYGYTF | TGCGCCAGCAGCATGGACGGGAACTATGGCTACACCTTC
TRBJ2-1 | NA | TRBV7-7 | TRBD2 | CASSSLAGEYNEQFF | TGTGCTAGCAGCTCGCTAGCGGGGGAATACAATGAGCAGTTCTTC
TRBJ1-4 | NA | TRBV6-1 | NA | CASSDSSSTNEKLFF | TGTGCCAGCAGTGACAGCTCCTCAACTAATGAAAAACTGTTTTTT
TRBJ2-2 | NA | TRBV19 | TRBD2 | CASSIVGGAGELFF | TGTGCCAGTAGTATAGTGGGGGGGGCCGGGGAGCTGTTTTTT
TRBJ1-1 | few | TRBV18 | TRBD1 | CASSRQGAEAFF | TGTGCCAGCTCACGACAGGGGGCTGAAGCTTTCTTT
TRBJ2-3 | NA | TRBV6-5 | NA | CASSRRDRRPDTQYF | TGTGCCAGCAGCCGCCGGGACCGCCGGCCAGATACGCAGTATTTT
TRBJ1-1 | NA | TRBV6-6 | NA | CASYLASARGTEAFF | TGTGCCAGCTATCTTGCATCGGCCAGGGGCACTGAAGCTTTCTTT
TRBJ2-7 | NA | TRBV13 | TRBD1 | CASSLYRGRNEQYF | TGTGCCAGCAGCTTGTACAGGGGGCGAAACGAGCAGTACTTC
TRBJ2-7 | few | TRBV7-9 | TRBD2 | CASSDLREGDEQYF | TGTGCCAGCAGCGACCTTCGGGAGGGAGACGAGCAGTACTTC
TRBJ2-3 | NA | TRBV5-1 | NA | CASSGAPDTQYF | TGCGCCAGCAGCGGGGCCCCGGATACGCAGTATTTT
TRBJ2-7 | NA | TRBV5-1 | NA | CASSFNNEQYF | TGCGCCAGCAGCTTCAATAACGAGCAGTACTTC
TRBJ2-1 | NA | TRBV9 | NA | CASSVGQGIYNEQFF | TGTGCCAGCAGCGTAGGTCAGGGAATCTACAATGAGCAGTTCTTC
TRBJ1-2 | once | TRBV6-5 | NA | CASSYWRTSNYGYTF | TGTGCCAGCAGTTACTGGAGGACTTCTAACTATGGCTACACCTTC
TRBJ2-3 | NA | TRBV27 | NA | CASSLGAARMGTQYF | TGTGCCAGCAGTTTAGGGGCGGCCAGGATGGGTACGCAGTATTTT
TRBJ1-3 | NA | TRBV27 | NA | CASSPQLPSGNTIYF | TGTGCCAGCAGTCCACAGCTCCCCTCTGGAAACACCATATATTTT
TRBJ1-2 | NA | TRBV19 | NA | CASSTFPHYGYTF | TGTGCCAGTAGTACATTCCCCCATTATGGCTACACCTTC
TRBJ1-2 | once | TRBV28 | NA | CASSPLQGWGGYTF | TGTGCCAGCAGTCCATTACAGGGCTGGGGAGGCTACACCTTC
TRBJ2-7 | NA | TRBV7-9 | TRBD2 | CASSLIRLAGSYEQYF | TGTGCCAGCAGCCTAATTAGACTAGCGGGGTCCTACGAGCAGTACTTC
TRBJ1-1 | NA | TRBV6-1 | NA | CASSEAIQGRLAFF | TGTGCCAGCAGTGAAGCAATCCAGGGGCGGCTGGCTTTCTTT
TRBJ2-5 | NA | TRBV10-1 | NA | CASSDLPGGGRPEETQYF | TGCGCCAGCAGTGATCTCCCCGGGGGAGGAAGGCCCGAAGAGACCCAGTACTTC
TRBJ2-5 | few | TRBV28 | TRBD2 | CASSWGLANQETQYF | TGTGCCAGCAGTTGGGGACTAGCGAACCAAGAGACCCAGTACTTC
TRBJ2-1 | NA | TRBV6-1 | NA | CASRGAIGSYNEQFF | TGTGCCAGCAGGGGGGCAATTGGGTCCTACAATGAGCAGTTCTTC
TRBJ1-1 | NA | TRBV28 | NA | CASRPSPSKAFF | TGTGCCAGCAGACCAAGCCCGTCGAAAGCTTTCTTT
TRBJ2-7 | NA | TRBV6-1 | TRBD1 | CASPQGHEQYF | TGTGCCAGCCCACAGGGGCACGAGCAGTACTTC
TRBJ2-1 | NA | TRBV14 | NA | CASSQDYSYNEQFF | TGTGCCAGCAGCCAAGACTATTCCTACAATGAGCAGTTCTTC
TRBJ2-1 | NA | TRBV9 | TRBD2 | CASSVDGTRGNNEQFF | TGTGCCAGCAGCGTAGACGGGACTAGAGGCAACAATGAGCAGTTCTTC
TRBJ2-2 | NA | TRBV14 | TRBD1 | CASSPRTGINTGELFF | TGTGCCAGCAGCCCGCGGACAGGGATCAACACCGGGGAGCTGTTTTTT
TRBJ2-3 | NA | TRBV7-8 | NA | CASSSVMLKWDTQYF | TGTGCCAGCAGCTCAGTTATGCTCAAATGGGATACGCAGTATTTT
TRBJ2-7 | NA | TRBV27 | NA | CASSLSTRGEQYF | TGTGCCAGCAGTTTATCGACTAGAGGGGAGCAGTACTTC
TRBJ2-5 | NA | TRBV19 | TRBD2 | CATGPGGGETQYF | TGTGCCACCGGGCCTGGGGGGGGAGAGACCCAGTACTTC